What follows describes a single T cell receptor (beta chain). Antigen unknown. The sample is drawn from a study of cytomegalovirus exposure and HLA in healthy donors. Findings and limits, study-wide: When analyzed later, a missense DCLRE1C variant was found to be linked to TCR beta V- and J-gene trimming. Productive status was seen about 87% or about 30% of the time for most TCR beta V segments in an earlier analysis.

Primers for the PCR totalled 60 Vbeta and 13 Jbeta. Sequencing used immunoSEQ multiplex PCR; TCRdb keeps in-frame clones, though not all of them. The table records 85,000 to 130,000 clones, about 75% of them present only once. The CDR3 is made up of 15 amino acids. Germline V gene lookup returns CDR1 MNHNY and CDR2 SVGAGI (reference sequence). The receptor was derived from a woman younger than 35 in good health and CMV-seropositive. The V call is TRBV6-6, the J call TRBJ2-5; 13 nucleotides match TRBD2. The J call may be in error: the DNA end matches TRBJ2-7 better. The sample taken for sequencing was PBMCs. The CDR3 region has the DNA TGTGCCAGCAGTGGGACTAGCGGGGTTGCCGGCGAGCAGTACTTC. Protein: CASSGTSGVAGEQYF.